This T cell receptor (beta chain) was retrieved from a study of T cell changes during pregnancy in multiple sclerosis. Trimming stripped 4 bases from V and 0 bases from J, with 12 bases between. The CDR3 consists of 16 residues. Per the germline V gene, CDR1 is ENHRY and CDR2 is SYGVKD. Libraries were prepared by immunoSEQ multiplex PCR; TCRdb keeps only in-frame clonotypes and omits some of them. Here the sample spans about 68,000 clones, approximately 90% being singletons. Sequenced here: peripheral blood, sampled in the third trimester of pregnancy. The TCR sequence derives from a female donor with multiple sclerosis, enrolled in a pregnancy study. This rearrangement joins TRBV10-3 to TRBJ2-2; D might be TRBD1 (6 bases). The CDR3 nucleotides read TGTGCCATCAGTGTTGAAGGGACATCGAACACCGGGGAGCTGTTTTTT. It translates to CAISVEGTSNTGELFF.